A selection of T cell receptor beta chains follows, all from one sample in a study of blood T cell repertoires in COVID-19. The method was immunoSEQ multiplex PCR; TCRdb's version includes in-frame clones alone and lacks a portion of them. The profile covers approximately 300,000 clones, with 92% appearing a single time and approximately 18% taken by the ten largest. What was sequenced was PBMCs or T cells enriched from blood (not recorded which). These TCRs come from a woman between 25 and 40 years old who had recovered from COVID-19. Both conserved end residues are trimmed from each CDR3.

TRBV7-9,TRBJ2-7,ASSPRTSGRSHEQY
TRBV5-7,TRBJ2-1,ASSLGGAKF
TRBV7-9,TRBJ2-1,ASSREGLAATSSSYNEQF
TRBV5-4,TRBJ2-7,ASSFKGLTYEQY
TRBV28,TRBJ2-1,ASSPSTGGDNEQF
TRBV13,TRBJ2-3,ASSPASGGGLYGDTQY
TRBV14,TRBJ2-7,ASSQERDRYYEQY
TRBV11-1,TRBJ2-7,ASSLRLYAAGGEQY
TRBV6-2/TRBV6-3,TRBJ1-1,ASSRGRDWMNTEAF
TRBV5-1,TRBJ2-5,ASSPLDRDGTQY
TRBV28,TRBJ1-2,ASSLGQYGYT
TRBV24-1,TRBJ2-4,ATSEGRGGRVPDIQY
TRBV28,TRBJ2-7,ASWGGEYIYEQY
TRBV5-1,TRBJ2-3,ASSLNTLGQPSTDTQY
TRBV2,TRBJ2-7,ASGTGTSYEQY
TRBV3-1/TRBV3-2,TRBJ2-7,ASSQYYEQY
TRBV6-5,TRBJ1-2,ASSYSTGSGGYT
TRBV6-5,TRBJ1-5,ASGQGAQPQH
TRBV3-1/TRBV3-2,TRBJ1-3,ASSQAGPRGPSGNTIY